A few counts support the clone carrying this T cell receptor beta chain. What it binds is not known. This entry comes from a study of beta chain features in type 1 diabetes. Study in general: Age, gender and cell yields were alike across patients and healthy donors. Study-level results: PCR might favor shorter templates, equally in patients and controls. Naive, central memory and Treg TCRB repertoires appeared more alike in patients than in healthy donors.

Heparinised blood was drawn once per donor, averaging about 0.11 L. Every bit of the isolated RNA underwent reverse transcription, so sequencing read expressed TCRB transcripts. Profiling relied on immunoSEQ multiplex PCR, and the TCRdb table lists in-frame clones only, not all of them. The sample comprises about 900,000 clones, roughly 15% of which are singletons, and 0.02% to 0.03% rests with the top ten. The receptor comes from a woman between 18 and 30 years old in good health. Sequencing was done on a sample of naive CD4+ T cells from blood.

The chain's CDR3 is CASSPAGTGNTGELFF. The CDR3 bases are TGTGCCAGCAGCCCCGCCGGGACAGGGAACACCGGGGAGCTGTTTTTT. The V call is TRBV7-9, the J call TRBJ2-2, with 8 bases identical to TRBD1. Germline V gene sequence: CDR1 SEHNR, CDR2 FQNEAQ (reference sequence). V lost 5 bases to trimming and J lost 1 base; unmatched junction nucleotides: 6. The CDR3 totals 16 residues.